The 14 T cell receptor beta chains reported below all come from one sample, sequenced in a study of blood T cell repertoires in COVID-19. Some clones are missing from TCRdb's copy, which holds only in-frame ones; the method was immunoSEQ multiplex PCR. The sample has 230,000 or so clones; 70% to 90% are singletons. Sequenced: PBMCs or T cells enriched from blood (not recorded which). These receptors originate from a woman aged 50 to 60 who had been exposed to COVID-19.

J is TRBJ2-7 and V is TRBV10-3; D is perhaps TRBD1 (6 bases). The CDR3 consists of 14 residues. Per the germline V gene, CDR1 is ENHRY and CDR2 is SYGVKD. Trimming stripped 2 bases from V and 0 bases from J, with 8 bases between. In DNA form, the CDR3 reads TGTGCCATCAGTGAGGGACAGAGCTCCTACGAGCAGTACTTC. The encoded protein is CAISEGQSSYEQYF.

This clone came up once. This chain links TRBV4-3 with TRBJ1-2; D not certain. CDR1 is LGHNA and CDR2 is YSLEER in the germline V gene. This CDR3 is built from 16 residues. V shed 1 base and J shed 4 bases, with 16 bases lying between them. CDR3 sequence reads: CASSQVAGGTTYGYTF. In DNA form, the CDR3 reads TGCGCCAGCAGCCAAGTCGCGGGCGGCACGACCTATGGCTACACCTTC.

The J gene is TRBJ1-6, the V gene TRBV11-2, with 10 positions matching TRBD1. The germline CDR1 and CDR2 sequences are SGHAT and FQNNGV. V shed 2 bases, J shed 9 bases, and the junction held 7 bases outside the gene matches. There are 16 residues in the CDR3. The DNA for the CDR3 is TGTGCCAGCAGCTTAAGGACAGGGGGGTCTGGTTCACCCCTCCACTTT. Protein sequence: CASSLRTGGSGSPLHF.

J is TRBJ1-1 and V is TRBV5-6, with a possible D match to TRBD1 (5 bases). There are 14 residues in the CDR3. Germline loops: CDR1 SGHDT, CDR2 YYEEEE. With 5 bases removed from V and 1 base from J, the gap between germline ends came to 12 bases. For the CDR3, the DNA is TGTGCCAGCAGACCAGGGATTAGGAACACTGAAGCTTTCTTT. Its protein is CASRPGIRNTEAFF.

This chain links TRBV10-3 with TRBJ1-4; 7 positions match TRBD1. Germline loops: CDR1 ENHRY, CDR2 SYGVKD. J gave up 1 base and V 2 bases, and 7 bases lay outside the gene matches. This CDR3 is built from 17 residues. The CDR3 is CAISEGPAGGTNEKLFF. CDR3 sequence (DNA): TGTGCCATCAGTGAGGGTCCGGCAGGGGGAACTAATGAAAAACTGTTTTTT.

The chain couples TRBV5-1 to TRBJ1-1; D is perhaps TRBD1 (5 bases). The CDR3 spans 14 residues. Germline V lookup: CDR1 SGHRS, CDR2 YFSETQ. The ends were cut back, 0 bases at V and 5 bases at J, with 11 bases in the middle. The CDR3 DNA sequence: TGCGCCAGCAGCTTGGTGGCGGGGGATACTGAAGCTTTCTTT. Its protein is CASSLVAGDTEAFF.

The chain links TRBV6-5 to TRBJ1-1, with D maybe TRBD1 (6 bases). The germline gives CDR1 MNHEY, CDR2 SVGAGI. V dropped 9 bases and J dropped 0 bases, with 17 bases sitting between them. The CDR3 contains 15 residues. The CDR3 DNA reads TGTGCCAGTCGATATGGGGGCCTTATGAACACTGAAGCTTTCTTT. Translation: CASRYGGLMNTEAFF.

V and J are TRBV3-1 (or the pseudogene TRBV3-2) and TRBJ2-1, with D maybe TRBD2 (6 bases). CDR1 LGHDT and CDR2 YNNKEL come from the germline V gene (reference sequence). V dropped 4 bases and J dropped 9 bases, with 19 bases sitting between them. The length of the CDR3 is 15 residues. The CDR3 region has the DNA TGTGCCAGCAGCCTATCGGTGGGGGGACCGAGTGAGCAGTTCTTC. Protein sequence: CASSLSVGGPSEQFF.

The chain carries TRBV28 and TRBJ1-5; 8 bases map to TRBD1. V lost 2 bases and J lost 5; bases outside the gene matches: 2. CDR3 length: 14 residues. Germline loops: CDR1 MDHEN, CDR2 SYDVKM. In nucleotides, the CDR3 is TGTGCCAGCAGTTTAAGACAGGGGTATCAGCCCCAGCATTTT. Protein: CASSLRQGYQPQHF.

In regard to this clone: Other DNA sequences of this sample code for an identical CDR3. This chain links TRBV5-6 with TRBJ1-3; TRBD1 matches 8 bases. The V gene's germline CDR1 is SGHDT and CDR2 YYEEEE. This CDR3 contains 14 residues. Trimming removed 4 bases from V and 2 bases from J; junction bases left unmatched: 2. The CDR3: CASSPRGPGNTIYF. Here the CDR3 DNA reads TGTGCCAGCAGCCCCAGGGGGCCTGGAAACACCATATATTTT.

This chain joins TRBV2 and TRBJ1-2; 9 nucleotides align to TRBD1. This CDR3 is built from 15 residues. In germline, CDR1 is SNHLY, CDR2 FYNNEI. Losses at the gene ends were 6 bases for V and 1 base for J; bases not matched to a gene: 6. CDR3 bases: TGTGCCAGCAGAGTTGACAGGGGGATTAACTATGGCTACACCTTC. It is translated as CASRVDRGINYGYTF.

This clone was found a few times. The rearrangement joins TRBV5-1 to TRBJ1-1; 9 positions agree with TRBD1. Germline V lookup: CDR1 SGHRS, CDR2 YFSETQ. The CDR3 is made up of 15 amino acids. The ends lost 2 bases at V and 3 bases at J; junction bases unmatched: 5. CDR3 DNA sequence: TGCGCCAGCAGCTTCGTTGGGACAGGGCACACTGAAGCTTTCTTT. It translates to CASSFVGTGHTEAFF.

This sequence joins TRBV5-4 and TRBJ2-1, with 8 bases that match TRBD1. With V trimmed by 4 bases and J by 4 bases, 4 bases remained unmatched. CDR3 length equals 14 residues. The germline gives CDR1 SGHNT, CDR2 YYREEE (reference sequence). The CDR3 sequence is CASSLQGGYNEQFF. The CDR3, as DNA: TGTGCCAGCAGCCTACAGGGGGGTTACAATGAGCAGTTCTTC.

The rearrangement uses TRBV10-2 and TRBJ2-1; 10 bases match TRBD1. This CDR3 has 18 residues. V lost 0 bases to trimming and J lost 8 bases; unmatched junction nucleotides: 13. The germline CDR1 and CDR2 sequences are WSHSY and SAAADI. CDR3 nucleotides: TGCGCCAGCAGTGAGTCTATACTGACAGGGGGCTCATGGGATGAGCAGTTCTTC. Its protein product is CASSESILTGGSWDEQFF.